A single sample gave rise to the 24 T cell receptor beta chains below, sequenced in a study of blood T cell repertoires in COVID-19. The protocol was immunoSEQ multiplex PCR, while the TCRdb copy is restricted to in-frame clones and leaves out a portion. The sample comprises fewer than 600,000 clones, 89% of which are singletons, and roughly 1% rests with the top ten. Input material: peripheral blood. The source of these receptors is a young man with COVID-19, enrolled during active disease.

In its sample, this clone was seen a few times. This chain uses TRBV27 with TRBJ1-5; unclear D gene. With 5 bases removed from V and 0 bases from J, the gap between germline ends came to 11 bases. Germline-derived CDR1 and CDR2 are MNHEY and SMNVEV (reference sequence). CDR3 size: 15 residues. As DNA, the CDR3 is TGTGCCAGCAGTGGCGGGTATGATAGCAATCAGCCCCAGCATTTT. It translates to CASSGGYDSNQPQHF.

This clone came up once. The chain employs TRBV7-9 and TRBJ1-4; no definite D call. The CDR3 is made up of 12 amino acids. Germline CDR1 and CDR2: SEHNR and FQNEAQ (reference sequence). Trimming cost V 4 bases and J 8 bases, with 8 bases left between them. CDR3 amino acids: CASSSTTEKLFF. The CDR3, as DNA: TGTGCCAGCAGCTCGACAACCGAAAAACTGTTTTTT.

J is TRBJ1-2 and V is TRBV5-1; 12 positions match TRBD1. The CDR3 totals 14 residues. CDR1 SGHRS and CDR2 YFSETQ come from the germline V gene. The ends lost 4 bases at V and 8 bases at J; junction bases unmatched: 6. The CDR3 loop reads CASSPGQGAYGYTF. CDR3 in DNA: TGCGCCAGCAGCCCGGGACAGGGGGCATACGGCTACACCTTC.

J is TRBJ1-5 and V is TRBV29-1, with TRBD1 identical over 8 bases. CDR1 SQVTM and CDR2 ANQGSEA come from the germline V gene. The CDR3 runs 14 residues. Trimming took 6 bases from V and 5 from J; bases not matched to a gene: 9. CDR3 residues: CSVSAGTGDQPQHF. In DNA form, the CDR3 reads TGCAGCGTCTCCGCCGGGACAGGCGATCAGCCCCAGCATTTT. Complete variable domain (other parts from reference TRBV29-1 and TRBJ1-5): SAVISQKPSRDICQRGTSLTIQCQVDSQVTMMFWYRQQPGQSLTLIATANQGSEATYESGFVIDKFPISRPNLTFSTLTVSNMSPEDSSIYLCSVSAGTGDQPQHFGDGTRLSIL.

The chain has TRBV5-8 and TRBJ2-1, with TRBD2 matching 9 bases. CDR1 and CDR2 (germline): SGHTS, YDEGEE. There are 14 residues in the CDR3. V was clipped by 7 bases and J by 7 bases; unmatched bases: 9. CDR3 in DNA: TGTGCCAGCGGTATAGCGGGAGTAGGAAATGAGCAGTTCTTC. This codes for CASGIAGVGNEQFF.

The count of this clone is one. The chain recombines TRBV7-9 with TRBJ1-4; TRBD1 agrees at 8 bases. Germline CDR1 reads SEHNR; CDR2 reads FQNEAQ (reference sequence). Trimming removed 5 bases from V and 4 bases from J; junction bases left unmatched: 6. The length of the CDR3 is 15 residues. For the CDR3, the DNA is TGTGCCAGCAGCCCAGACAGGGGACATAATGAAAAACTGTTTTTT. Translated, it gives CASSPDRGHNEKLFF.

The chain carries TRBV2 and TRBJ2-2; no definite D call. The CDR3 covers 12 residues. The germline CDR1 and CDR2 sequences are SNHLY and FYNNEI. The V end was cut by 9 bases, the J end by 5 bases, with 10 bases between. CDR3 sequence reads: CASVVVTGELFF. The CDR3 nucleotides read TGTGCCAGTGTTGTCGTTACCGGGGAGCTGTTTTTT.

The J gene is TRBJ2-5, the V gene TRBV7-6; 9 positions match TRBD2. The J segment lost 7 bases and the V segment lost 3 bases, leaving 6 bases of the junction unmatched. Germline V gives CDR1 SGHVS, CDR2 FNYEAQ. The CDR3 runs to 14 residues. The CDR3 DNA is TGTGCCAGCAGCTTGGGTAGCGGGAGCGGGACCCAGTACTTC. Amino acid sequence: CASSLGSGSGTQYF.

The chain joins TRBV19 to TRBJ2-1; D gene unclear. Germline V gene lookup returns CDR1 LNHDA and CDR2 SQIVND (reference sequence). The CDR3 spans 11 residues. V was pared by 4 bases and J by 10 bases, with 8 bases between. This chain's CDR3 is CASSTSHEQFF. CDR3 DNA: TGTGCCAGTAGTACTAGTCACGAGCAGTTCTTC. The full variable domain, in which reference TRBV19 and TRBJ2-1 provide the parts outside the CDR3, is DGGITQSPKYLFRKEGQNVTLSCEQNLNHDAMYWYRQDPGQGLRLIYYSQIVNDFQKGDIAEGYSVSREKKESFPLTVTSAQKNPTAFYLCASSTSHEQFFGPGTRLTVL.

This chain links TRBV6-5 with TRBJ2-1, with D unresolved. The CDR3 loop spans 12 amino acids. Germline V gene sequence: CDR1 MNHEY, CDR2 SVGAGI. Trimming took 5 bases from V and 4 from J, leaving 6 bases between them. CDR3 sequence reads: CASSLLYNEQFF. CDR3 in DNA: TGTGCCAGCAGTCTACTGTACAATGAGCAGTTCTTC.

This clone has only a few counts. The V and J genes are TRBV7-2 and TRBJ1-2, with 8 positions matching TRBD1. V shed 1 base, J shed 4 bases, and the junction held 11 bases outside the gene matches. The CDR3 is 17 residues long. CDR1 SGHTA and CDR2 FQGNSA come from the germline V gene. The CDR3 DNA reads TGTGCCAGCAGCTTAGACGCCCGGCACAGGGGGGCCTATGGCTACACCTTC. Translated, it gives CASSLDARHRGAYGYTF.

The chain has TRBV18 and TRBJ2-7, with 7 bases matching TRBD1. The V and J ends lost 6 bases and 3 bases, in that order; junction bases with no gene match: 11. CDR1 is KGHSH and CDR2 is LQKENI in the germline V gene. The CDR3 covers 15 residues. The CDR3 DNA sequence: TGTGCCAGCTCCCATGGGGAAAGGGGGCACTACGAGCAGTACTTC. Translating it yields CASSHGERGHYEQYF.

The rearrangement links TRBV10-3 to TRBJ1-6; D may be TRBD1 (5 bases). The V gene lost 2 bases and the J gene lost 9 bases, with 11 bases spanning the gap. Looked up from germline, CDR1 is ENHRY and CDR2 is SYGVKD. This CDR3 is 14 amino acids long. The CDR3 reads CAISEGALGSPLHF. Written as DNA, the CDR3 is TGTGCCATCAGTGAGGGGGCTTTGGGTTCACCCCTCCACTTT.

The chain employs TRBV2 and TRBJ1-2, with 11 bases that match TRBD1. The CDR3 spans 15 residues. Trimming cost V 11 bases and J 4 bases; bases outside gene matches: 12. In germline, CDR1 is SNHLY, CDR2 FYNNEI. CDR3 nucleotide sequence: TGTGCCGGAAAGCGGGGGACAGGGGGAGGCTATGGCTACACCTTC. This sequence encodes CAGKRGTGGGYGYTF.

The chain recombines TRBV28 with TRBJ2-7; TRBD2 is a possible D gene (6 bases). CDR1 MDHEN and CDR2 SYDVKM come from the germline V gene. The V and J ends lost 3 bases and 2 bases respectively, with 17 bases between them. The CDR3 has 16 residues. The CDR3 DNA reads as TGTGCCAGCAGTTTCGACCCAACTAGCATCCCCTACGAGCAGTACTTC. This sequence encodes CASSFDPTSIPYEQYF. The full variable domain, rest sourced from reference TRBV28 and TRBJ2-7, is DVKVTQSSRYLVKRTGEKVFLECVQDMDHENMFWYRQDPGLGLRLIYFSYDVKMKEKGDIPEGYSVSREKKERFSLILESASTNQTSMYLCASSFDPTSIPYEQYFGPGTRLTVT.

The genes are TRBV2 and TRBJ2-2; 11 positions agree with TRBD2. This CDR3 comprises 17 residues. J lost 5 bases, V lost 6 bases, and 11 bases had no gene match. Germline-derived CDR1 and CDR2 are SNHLY and FYNNEI. The chain's CDR3 is CASRYQLAGVGTGELFF. CDR3 bases: TGTGCCAGCAGATACCAACTAGCGGGAGTAGGTACCGGGGAGCTGTTTTTT.

This rearrangement joins TRBV18 to TRBJ1-2; 12 positions agree with TRBD1. Looked up from germline, CDR1 is KGHSH and CDR2 is LQKENI. CDR3 length: 18 amino acids. Trimming at V came to 3 bases and at J to 0 bases, leaving 8 bases not matched to a gene. The CDR3 loop is CASSPGTGGPPSNYGYTF. The CDR3 nucleotides are TGTGCCAGCTCACCCGGGACAGGGGGCCCCCCTTCTAACTATGGCTACACCTTC. The variable domain in full, with the rest retrieved from reference TRBV18 and TRBJ1-2, is NAGVMQNPRHLVRRRGQEARLRCSPMKGHSHVYWYRQLPEEGLKFMVYLQKENIIDESGMPKERFSAEFPKEGPSILRIQQVVRGDSAAYFCASSPGTGGPPSNYGYTFGSGTRLTVV.

V gene TRBV9 combines with J gene TRBJ2-5, with TRBD2 matching over 7 bases. The CDR3 has 17 amino acids. The V segment lost 4 bases and the J segment 5 bases; nucleotides outside the gene matches: 17. The V gene's germline CDR1 is SGDLS and CDR2 YYNGEE. CDR3 in amino acids: CASSLGYRLAAGETQYF. The CDR3, as DNA: TGTGCCAGCAGCTTAGGGTATCGGCTAGCGGCGGGGGAGACCCAGTACTTC.

The V and J genes are TRBV19 and TRBJ1-3; D possibly corresponds to TRBD1 (5 bases). Trimming shortened V by 6 bases and J by 0 bases, and 15 bases separated the two germline ends. The CDR3 contains 16 residues. In germline, CDR1 is LNHDA, CDR2 SQIVND (reference sequence). The CDR3 region has the DNA TGTGCCAGTAGGACTTTGACAGTTAGCTCTGGAAACACCATATATTTT. Translation: CASRTLTVSSGNTIYF.

The V and J genes are TRBV3-1 (or the pseudogene TRBV3-2) and TRBJ1-1; D call uncertain. The CDR3 is 14 residues long. Per germline, CDR1 LGHDT and CDR2 YNNKEL (reference sequence). Between the trimmed V and J ends, which lost 6 bases and 0 bases, there was a span of 11 bases. DNA for the CDR3: TGTGCCAGCAGTTTATCTCAGTTGAACACTGAAGCTTTCTTT. Translation gives CASSLSQLNTEAFF.

This clone was seen only once. The rearrangement joins TRBV12-5 to TRBJ2-1; TRBD2 matches at 9 bases. The J segment lost 4 bases and the V segment lost 0 bases, leaving 4 bases of the junction unmatched. Germline lookup yields CDR1 LGHNT and CDR2 FRNRAP. The CDR3 sequence is 16 residues long. CDR3 bases: TGTGCTAGTGGTTTGGTACTCAGCGGGAGGTACAATGAGCAGTTCTTC. It is translated as CASGLVLSGRYNEQFF.

The chain employs TRBV7-3 and TRBJ2-1, with D possibly matching TRBD1 (5 bases). V dropped 4 bases and J dropped 4 bases, with 8 bases sitting between them. Germline lookup yields CDR1 SGHTA and CDR2 FQGTGA. The CDR3 loop spans 13 amino acids. The CDR3 reads CASSSDTYNEQFF. For the CDR3, the DNA is TGTGCCAGCAGCTCGGACACATACAATGAGCAGTTCTTC.

The chain couples TRBV12-3 or TRBV12-4 to TRBJ1-1, with D tentatively TRBD1 (5 bases). With 5 bases removed from V and 3 bases from J, the gap between germline ends came to 10 bases. CDR3 size: 13 residues. The CDR3 loop reads CASSQGTDTEAFF. In DNA, the CDR3 is TGTGCCAGCAGTCAGGGAACGGACACTGAAGCTTTCTTT.

The J gene is TRBJ2-1, the V gene TRBV2, with 10 bases aligning to TRBD2. The ends lost 9 bases at V and 10 bases at J; junction bases unmatched: 12. The V gene's germline CDR1 is SNHLY and CDR2 FYNNEI. CDR3 length: 14 residues. CDR3 sequence reads: CASSTSGRRSEQFF. CDR3 in DNA: TGTGCCAGTTCGACTAGCGGGCGGCGGAGCGAGCAGTTCTTC.